These 30 T cell receptor beta chains share one sample of origin, sequenced in a study of regulatory T cells in long-lasting Graves disease. The time point is: newly diagnosed GD, antithyroid drugs for less than 3 months. After RNA was extracted from PBMCs, the TCR library was made from it. According to the study, TCR beta libraries were built with iRepertoire HTBI primers and CDR3-region Arm-PCR. One entry per CDR3 protein results from TCRdb running MiXCR on the multiplex PCR reads. This sample has about 530,000 distinct CDR3 sequences; approximately 16% occur once, and the top ten carry 20% to 30%. These data were also filed under a second study, of T cells in Graves' hyperthyroidism and ophthalmopathy.

The sequenced sample was peripheral blood mononuclear cells (PBMCs), obtained at new diagnosis, from a patient treated with antithyroid drugs. These receptors were obtained from a woman aged 35-60 years with Graves disease.

V is TRBV10-3 and J is TRBJ2-3; TRBD2 agrees at 12 bases. The CDR3 is 15 residues long. Germline-derived CDR1 and CDR2 are ENHRY and SYGVKD. The trim removed 11 bases at V and 1 base at J, leaving 7 bases unmatched. CDR3 region: CALDRLAGGTDTQYF. CDR3 sequence (DNA): TGTGCCTTAGACCGACTAGCGGGGGGCACAGATACGCAGTATTTT.

This clonotype was detected a few times. V usage is TRBV7-2 and J usage is TRBJ2-2; D is possibly TRBD2 (6 bases). In germline, CDR1 is SGHTA, CDR2 FQGNSA. V dropped 1 base and J dropped 6 bases, with 12 bases sitting between them. This CDR3 spans 15 amino acids. The CDR3 DNA reads TGTGCCAGCAGCTTAGTGGGACTCCCCGCCGGGGAGCTGTTTTTT. It yields the protein CASSLVGLPAGELFF.

This chain links TRBV12-5 with TRBJ1-1; D is unresolved. Germline CDR1 reads LGHNT; CDR2 reads FRNRAP. CDR3 length: 12 residues. Trimming removed 7 bases from V and 11 bases from J, with 17 bases in between. CDR3 region: CASAPLGRSAFF. The CDR3 DNA reads TGTGCTAGTGCCCCACTGGGCAGGTCGGCTTTCTTT.

This clonotype appeared many times. The chain recombines TRBV11-2 with TRBJ2-7; possible D gene TRBD1, 7 bases. The CDR3 covers 18 residues. Per the germline V gene, CDR1 is SGHAT and CDR2 is FQNNGV. Trimming left V 5 bases short and J 2 bases short, with 25 bases between. The CDR3 protein is CASSPTHRGGLTAYEQYF. In nucleotides, the CDR3 is TGTGCCAGCAGCCCAACCCACAGGGGAGGACTAACAGCCTACGAGCAGTACTTC.

Turning to this clonotype: One base away lies a much larger clone, so this may be a sequencing read error. The chain joins TRBV4-1 to TRBJ1-1; D is unclear. Germline loops: CDR1 MGHRA, CDR2 YSYEKL. The V end lost 3 bases, the J end lost 6 bases, and 20 bases lay between the germline ends. The CDR3 loop spans 16 amino acids. CDR3 residues: CASSHSSASLGSEAFF. CDR3 coding DNA: TGCGCCAGCAGCCATTCGTCGGCCTCCTTGGGGTCTGAAGCTTTCTTT.

The chain joins TRBV6-1 to TRBJ2-7; 9 nucleotides agree with TRBD1. The CDR3 extends over 15 amino acids. The junction had 8 bases not matched to a gene; V was cut back by 6 bases and J by 2 bases. Per germline, CDR1 MNHNS and CDR2 SASEGT. CDR3 bases: TGTGCCAGCAGGGTGGGGACAGGGATCCCCTACGAGCAGTACTTC. It encodes CASRVGTGIPYEQYF.

To note about this clonotype: One junction end disagrees with the germline gene, perhaps due to a read error. This chain connects TRBV29-1 to TRBJ1-3; no definite D call. Germline V CDR1 and CDR2: SQVTM, ANQGSEA. This CDR3 spans 15 amino acids. The CDR3 reads CSVVVAPNSGSTIYF. The CDR3 DNA reads TGCAGCGTTGTTGTGGCCCCCAACTCTGGAAGCACCATATATTTT.

Ten or more counts support this clonotype. The gene calls are TRBV11-3 and TRBJ2-7, with unresolved D. This CDR3 region has 15 residues. The ends were cut back, 8 bases at V and 6 bases at J, with 23 bases in the middle. Germline V gene data show CDR1 as SGHNT and CDR2 as YENEEA. Here the CDR3 DNA reads TGTGCCAGCGCCCACATAGTCGCGGAGTCGGGCGAGCAGTACTTC. Translation: CASAHIVAESGEQYF.

This clonotype was found many times. The J gene is TRBJ1-5, the V gene TRBV10-3, with D tentatively TRBD1 (5 bases). Looked up from germline, CDR1 is ENHRY and CDR2 is SYGVKD. V dropped 3 bases and J dropped 3 bases, with 12 bases sitting between them. The CDR3 sequence is 15 residues long. CDR3 sequence: CAISDGGKDNQPQHF. Here the CDR3 DNA reads TGTGCCATCAGTGACGGGGGTAAGGACAATCAGCCCCAGCATTTT.

This clonotype occurred many times. The chain has TRBV3-1 and TRBJ1-1; 7 bases line up with TRBD1. Germline CDR1 reads LGHDT; CDR2 reads YNNKEL (reference sequence). Trimming removed 6 bases from V and 3 bases from J; junction bases left unmatched: 7. This CDR3 has 14 residues. The CDR3 sequence: CASRDRPLDTEAFF. Here the CDR3 DNA reads TGTGCCAGCAGGGACAGGCCCTTGGACACTGAAGCTTTCTTT.

Notes on this clonotype: The junction and the germline gene differ at one end; a read error may be behind it. The gene calls are TRBV12-3 or TRBV12-4 and TRBJ2-2; TRBD1 matches at 7 bases. The CDR3 covers 16 residues. In DNA form, the CDR3 reads TGTGCCAGCAGCCCTGGAGAGGGGGCGTGGACCGGGGAGCTGCTTTTT. Amino acid sequence: CASSPGEGAWTGELLF.

This clonotype was picked up a small number of times. The chain employs TRBV20-1 and TRBJ2-1; TRBD1 agrees at 11 bases. Germline CDR1 and CDR2: DFQATT and SNEGSKA (reference sequence). V shed 7 bases, J shed 7 bases, and the junction held 12 bases outside the gene matches. This CDR3 is built from 15 residues. The CDR3 nucleotides read TGCAGTGTCGAAGACCGGACAGGGGGCGTAAATGAGCAGTTCTTC. As protein: CSVEDRTGGVNEQFF.

In its sample, this clonotype was seen many times. The chain uses TRBV30 and TRBJ2-5; D gene ambiguous. CDR1 GTSNPN and CDR2 SVGIG come from the germline V gene (reference sequence). V was cut by 3 bases and J by 5 bases, with 13 bases left in between. The CDR3 has 13 amino acids. CDR3 residues: CAWSARSWETQYF. The CDR3 DNA sequence: TGTGCCTGGAGCGCACGGTCGTGGGAGACCCAGTACTTC. The whole variable domain, remainder taken from reference TRBV30 and TRBJ2-5, is SQTIHQWPATLVQPVGSPLSLECTVEGTSNPNLYWYRQAAGRGLQLLFYSVGIGQISSEVPQNLSASRPQDRQFILSSKKLLLSDSGFYLCAWSARSWETQYFGPGTRLLVL.

There are many counts of this clonotype. The J gene is TRBJ2-7, the V gene TRBV28; D not resolved. CDR3 length: 13 residues. From germline, CDR1 is MDHEN and CDR2 SYDVKM. V was cut by 7 bases and J by 0 bases, with 10 bases left in between. The DNA for the CDR3 is TGTGCCAGCAAGGAGAGACCCTCCTACGAGCAGTACTTC. Amino acids: CASKERPSYEQYF.

Turning to this clonotype: A much larger clone is a single base away; this may be a read error. V and J are TRBV2 and TRBJ2-4; D is perhaps TRBD2 (6 bases). Germline values: CDR1 SNHLY, CDR2 FYNNEI. The CDR3 has 15 amino acids. CDR3: CASSEEGSAKTIQYF. DNA for the CDR3: TGTGCCAGCAGTGAGGAGGGTTCGGCCAAAACCATTCAGTACTTC.

This clonotype was counted a few times. The chain couples TRBV29-1 to TRBJ1-1; 7 nucleotides agree with TRBD1. This CDR3 comprises 12 residues. The germline V gene has CDR1 SQVTM and CDR2 ANQGSEA. After removal of 7 bases from V and 3 bases from J, the junction contained 5 bases not matched to a gene. CDR3 in amino acids: CSGAGQYTEAFF. As DNA, the CDR3 is TGCAGCGGGGCGGGACAGTACACTGAAGCTTTCTTT.

This clonotype appeared a few times. V gene TRBV12-3 or TRBV12-4 combines with J gene TRBJ1-2; D possibly corresponds to TRBD1 (6 bases). This CDR3 comprises 13 residues. Trimming left V 4 bases short and J 6 bases short, with 12 bases between. The CDR3 protein is CASSSQGRDGYTF. DNA of the CDR3: TGTGCCAGCAGTTCACAGGGAAGGGATGGCTACACCTTC.

The table lists this clonotype with a few counts. J is TRBJ2-1 and V is TRBV7-9, with a possible D match to TRBD2 (7 bases). The J call may not be correct, given that the DNA end is closer to TRBJ2-5. This CDR3 region has 14 residues. Germline V lookup: CDR1 SEHNR, CDR2 FQNEAQ (reference sequence). The CDR3 is CASSSGGPPGTQYF. DNA for the CDR3: TGTGCCAGCAGCTCCGGGGGGCCCCCCGGGACCCAGTACTTC.

This rearrangement joins TRBV10-3 to TRBJ2-7; possibly TRBD1 for D (5 bases). There are 12 residues in the CDR3. Germline CDR1 ENHRY, CDR2 SYGVKD. The V end lost 11 bases, the J end lost 0 bases, and 11 bases lay between the germline ends. The chain's CDR3 is CAARDSSYEQYF. Written as DNA, the CDR3 is TGTGCCGCCCGCGACAGCTCCTACGAGCAGTACTTC.

This chain joins TRBV9 and TRBJ2-1; D may be TRBD1 (6 bases). V lost 3 bases and J lost 8, with 12 bases in between. CDR3 length equals 13 residues. From germline, CDR1 is SGDLS and CDR2 YYNGEE. The CDR3 DNA reads TGTGCCAGCAGCGGCACAGGGATTGATGAGCAGTTCTTC. Its translation is CASSGTGIDEQFF.

This clonotype was seen more than once but under ten times. The chain is built from TRBV30 and TRBJ1-6; the D is unclear. This CDR3 contains 13 residues. The germline gives CDR1 GTSNPN, CDR2 SVGIG (reference sequence). V lost 3 bases and J 7 bases, leaving 10 bases between the germline ends. CDR3 sequence reads: CAWRGPLNSPLHF. Written as DNA, the CDR3 is TGTGCCTGGAGAGGACCGCTGAATTCACCCCTCCACTTT.

This clonotype was recorded many times. The rearrangement joins TRBV5-1 to TRBJ1-1; 12 nucleotides match TRBD1. Germline V gene data show CDR1 as SGHRS and CDR2 as YFSETQ. This CDR3 has 13 residues. V lost 7 bases to trimming and J lost 5 bases; unmatched junction nucleotides: 3. CDR3 in DNA: TGCGCCAGCTTGGGACAGGGGGCGACTGAAGCTTTCTTT. Its translation is CASLGQGATEAFF.

This clonotype was picked up many times. The genes are TRBV5-1 and TRBJ2-1; D gene uncertain. This CDR3 is built from 12 residues. The germline V and J ends were trimmed by 2 bases and 14 bases, with 14 bases remaining between them. CDR1 SGHRS and CDR2 YFSETQ come from the germline V gene. The CDR3 DNA follows: TGCGCCAGCAGCTTCGATCAGGTGGTAAAGTTCTTC. Translated: CASSFDQVVKFF.

This clonotype was observed many times. The chain recombines TRBV30 with TRBJ2-7; D unresolved. The germline V gene encodes CDR1 GTSNPN and CDR2 SVGIG (reference sequence). V was trimmed by 3 bases and J by 0 bases, leaving 9 bases between them. The CDR3 runs to 13 residues. This chain's CDR3 is CAWSPRNSYEQYF. The CDR3 DNA is TGTGCCTGGAGCCCTCGGAACTCCTACGAGCAGTACTTC.

This clonotype showed up many times. The V call is TRBV10-3, the J call TRBJ1-2, with 11 bases lining up with TRBD1. This CDR3 comprises 16 residues. J gave up 3 bases and V 6 bases, and 9 bases lay outside the gene matches. Per germline, CDR1 ENHRY and CDR2 SYGVKD. The CDR3 spells CAIRAGTGGSYYGYTF. In DNA, the CDR3 is TGTGCCATCAGAGCAGGGACAGGGGGTTCGTACTATGGCTACACCTTC.

This clonotype came up many times. The rearrangement joins TRBV2 to TRBJ1-2; the match to TRBD1 covers 7 bases. This CDR3 is 13 amino acids long. CDR1 is SNHLY and CDR2 is FYNNEI in the germline V gene. After removal of 9 bases from V and 4 bases from J, the junction contained 8 bases not matched to a gene. CDR3 residues: CAREEGAPYGYTF. DNA of the CDR3: TGTGCCAGAGAGGAGGGGGCGCCCTATGGCTACACCTTC.

The V gene is TRBV30, the J gene TRBJ2-7; D remains ambiguous. V was clipped by 0 bases and J by 4 bases, with 10 bases between them. This CDR3 region has 13 residues. Germline CDR1 reads GTSNPN; CDR2 reads SVGIG (reference sequence). The CDR3 nucleotides are TGTGCCTGGAGTGTGCGCCAGGATTACGAGCAGTACTTC. This sequence encodes CAWSVRQDYEQYF.

V gene TRBV4-2 combines with J gene TRBJ2-3; 8 nucleotides align to TRBD2. This CDR3 is built from 16 residues. Unmatched junction bases numbered 6, after V lost 0 bases and J lost 4 bases. Germline V gene lookup returns CDR1 LGHNA and CDR2 YNFKEQ. CDR3 sequence: CASSQEAAGAADTQYF. The CDR3 nucleotides are TGTGCCAGCAGCCAAGAGGCAGCGGGGGCCGCAGATACGCAGTATTTT.

This clonotype was counted a few times. The chain is built from TRBV5-8 and TRBJ2-4; D gene ambiguous. CDR3 length equals 13 residues. V was clipped by 0 bases and J by 16 bases, with 17 bases between them. Germline CDR1 reads SGHTS; CDR2 reads YDEGEE. In nucleotides, the CDR3 is TGTGCCAGCAGCTTGGAAACAGTAGAGATTCGATACTTC. Amino acids: CASSLETVEIRYF.

The V and J genes are TRBV7-6 and TRBJ2-7; TRBD1 matches 9 bases. Germline CDR1 and CDR2: SGHVS and FNYEAQ. V shed 5 bases and J 5 bases; nucleotides not matched to a gene: 4. The CDR3 is 13 residues long. DNA of the CDR3: TGTGCCAGCAGCCGGGACAGGGACCACGAGCAGTACTTC. As protein: CASSRDRDHEQYF.